Shown below are 27 T cell receptor beta chains from a single sample sequenced in a study of T cell changes during pregnancy in multiple sclerosis. Measured with immunoSEQ multiplex PCR; TCRdb has only the in-frame clones, and not every one. The table lists approximately 58,000 clones, around 90% of them singletons. Sequencing used peripheral blood, obtained in the second trimester of pregnancy. Receptors were obtained from a female donor with multiple sclerosis, enrolled in a pregnancy study.

A few counts support this clone. The chain has TRBV4-1 and TRBJ1-1; tentatively, D is TRBD1 (6 bases). The CDR3 is made up of 15 amino acids. The germline V and J ends were trimmed by 0 bases and 1 base, with 9 bases remaining between them. Germline lookup yields CDR1 MGHRA and CDR2 YSYEKL. In DNA, the CDR3 is TGCGCCAGCAGCCAAGAACGGACAGAGAACACTGAAGCTTTCTTT. It translates to CASSQERTENTEAFF.

V and J are TRBV7-6 and TRBJ2-5, with 9 bases lining up with TRBD1. The V and J ends lost 1 base and 9 bases, in that order; junction bases with no gene match: 9. This CDR3 comprises 15 residues. Germline V gene data show CDR1 as SGHVS and CDR2 as FNYEAQ. The CDR3: CASSLGRDRVHPQYF. DNA for the CDR3: TGTGCCAGCAGCTTAGGCCGGGACAGGGTTCATCCCCAGTACTTC.

This chain links TRBV5-6 with TRBJ2-7; D call uncertain. Deletions cut 6 bases from V and 0 bases from J, with 13 bases between. The germline gives CDR1 SGHDT, CDR2 YYEEEE. The CDR3 totals 14 residues. The CDR3 nucleotides are TGTGCCAGCACCCCTCAAGACAACTCCTACGAGCAGTACTTC. Translated: CASTPQDNSYEQYF.

The chain employs TRBV6-1 and TRBJ1-5; D unresolved. The V and J ends lost 7 bases and 0 bases respectively, with 10 bases between them. Germline CDR1 MNHNS, CDR2 SASEGT. The CDR3 length is 14 residues. DNA for the CDR3: TGTGCCAGCACCGACACGAATAGCAATCAGCCCCAGCATTTT. It translates to CASTDTNSNQPQHF.

V and J are TRBV7-9 and TRBJ1-1, with D unclear. The CDR3 contains 13 residues. Trimming removed 6 bases from V and 1 base from J, with 9 bases in between. In germline, CDR1 is SEHNR, CDR2 FQNEAQ (reference sequence). CDR3 amino acids: CASSFTGNTEAFF. The CDR3 DNA is TGTGCCAGCAGTTTCACGGGGAACACTGAAGCTTTCTTT.

V usage is TRBV13 and J usage is TRBJ1-3; 7 bases map to TRBD1. The V gene end was trimmed by 5 bases and the J gene end by 8 bases; junction bases not matched to a gene: 12. This CDR3 is 15 amino acids long. CDR1 PRHDT and CDR2 FYEKMQ come from the germline V gene (reference sequence). The CDR3 spells CASSPRQGGIDTIYF. The CDR3 coding sequence is TGTGCCAGCAGCCCCAGGCAGGGGGGAATTGACACCATATATTTT.

The chain carries TRBV5-1 and TRBJ1-1, with D perhaps TRBD1 (6 bases). Trimming took 4 bases from V and 9 from J, leaving 19 bases between them. Germline V gene sequence: CDR1 SGHRS, CDR2 YFSETQ. The length of the CDR3 is 14 residues. CDR3 in DNA: TGCGCCAGCAGCCCGATACAGGGCAGGGTAAAAGCTTTCTTT. As protein: CASSPIQGRVKAFF.

The chain recombines TRBV7-6 with TRBJ2-2; 10 bases line up with TRBD1. The length of the CDR3 is 14 residues. With V trimmed by 11 bases and J by 2 bases, 5 bases remained unmatched. The germline CDR1 and CDR2 sequences are SGHVS and FNYEAQ. As DNA, the CDR3 is TGTGCCTCCGACAGGGGGCTTAACACCGGGGAGCTGTTTTTT. Translating it yields CASDRGLNTGELFF. Drawing the rest from reference TRBV7-6 and TRBJ2-2, the complete variable domain is GAGVSQSPRYKVTKRGQDVALRCDPISGHVSLYWYRQALGQGPEFLTYFNYEAQQDKSGLPNDRFSAERPEGSISTLTIQRTEQRDSAMYRCASDRGLNTGELFFGEGSRLTVL.

This clone came up once. This sequence joins TRBV7-9 and TRBJ2-7; 8 bases match TRBD2. CDR1 and CDR2 (germline): SEHNR, FQNEAQ (reference sequence). V shed 5 bases, J shed 3 bases, and the junction held 9 bases outside the gene matches. This CDR3 is 15 amino acids long. The CDR3 sequence: CASSPGGGRNYEQYF. CDR3 coding DNA: TGTGCCAGCAGCCCCGGGGGGGGGCGGAACTACGAGCAGTACTTC.

V gene TRBV5-1 combines with J gene TRBJ2-3; D perhaps matches TRBD2 (7 bases). Germline values: CDR1 SGHRS, CDR2 YFSETQ. V was trimmed by 3 bases and J by 4 bases, leaving 15 bases between them. The CDR3 is made up of 15 amino acids. The CDR3 is CASSSGRGSSDTQYF. For the CDR3, the DNA is TGCGCCAGCAGCTCGGGGAGGGGGAGTTCAGATACGCAGTATTTT.

The V gene is TRBV6-1, the J gene TRBJ1-5; a possible D gene is TRBD1 (6 bases). CDR1 and CDR2 from the germline V gene are MNHNS and SASEGT. Trimming left V 5 bases short and J 3 bases short, with 11 bases between. The CDR3 sequence is 14 residues long. The DNA for the CDR3 is TGTGCCAGCAGTCCGACAGGTATCAATCAGCCCCAGCATTTT. The encoded protein is CASSPTGINQPQHF.

This clone was observed a single time. The CDR3: CATSRVGAHMPQHF. The DNA for the CDR3 is TGTGCCACCAGCAGAGTTGGGGCCCATATGCCCCAGCATTTT. V usage is TRBV15 and J usage is TRBJ1-5, with D perhaps TRBD1 (5 bases). The CDR3 spans 14 residues. V lost 1 base to trimming and J lost 9 bases, with 13 bases between them. CDR1 is LNHNV, CDR2 YYDKDF, per germline (reference sequence).

V gene TRBV5-1 combines with J gene TRBJ1-2; 9 bases fit TRBD1. CDR1 and CDR2 from the germline V gene are SGHRS and YFSETQ. V shed 4 bases, J shed 7 bases, and the junction held 8 bases outside the gene matches. This CDR3 spans 14 amino acids. For the CDR3, the DNA is TGCGCCAGCAGCCCGGACAGGGGTAATCGTGGCTACACCTTC. Amino acids: CASSPDRGNRGYTF.

The gene calls are TRBV5-1 and TRBJ2-2, with 7 bases matching TRBD1. The CDR3 is 18 residues long. The J segment lost 0 bases and the V segment lost 0 bases, leaving 8 bases of the junction unmatched. Germline V lookup: CDR1 SGHRS, CDR2 YFSETQ. This CDR3 is CASSLEGDSFANTGELFF. The DNA for the CDR3 is TGCGCCAGCAGCTTGGAAGGGGACAGTTTCGCGAACACCGGGGAGCTGTTTTTT.

The V and J genes are TRBV4-1 and TRBJ2-2; 7 nucleotides match TRBD1. CDR3 length equals 20 residues. Germline lookup yields CDR1 MGHRA and CDR2 YSYEKL. V was clipped by 2 bases and J by 4 bases; unmatched bases: 19. This chain's CDR3 is CASSQTPFPGQKVPTGELFF. CDR3 sequence (DNA): TGCGCCAGCAGCCAAACGCCATTTCCGGGACAGAAGGTCCCCACCGGGGAGCTGTTTTTT.

This clone has just one count. V usage is TRBV11-3 and J usage is TRBJ2-7; a weak D match, TRBD1 (5 bases). CDR1 is SGHNT and CDR2 is YENEEA in the germline V gene. The V end was cut by 4 bases, the J end by 6 bases, with 10 bases between. The CDR3 totals 12 residues. CDR3 in amino acids: CASSSKGLEQYF. The CDR3 DNA reads as TGTGCCAGCAGCTCCAAGGGGCTCGAGCAGTACTTC.

The V and J genes are TRBV2 and TRBJ2-3; 7 bases agree with TRBD2. The CDR3 length is 14 residues. Trimming at V came to 8 bases and at J to 4 bases, leaving 9 bases not matched to a gene. The V gene's germline CDR1 is SNHLY and CDR2 FYNNEI. The CDR3 loop reads CASRKETSSDTQYF. The CDR3 nucleotides are TGTGCCAGCCGAAAAGAGACTAGCTCAGATACGCAGTATTTT.

The rearrangement links TRBV5-8 to TRBJ1-5; no clear D gene. Germline-derived CDR1 and CDR2 are SGHTS and YDEGEE. V lost 3 bases and J lost 6, with 10 bases in between. The CDR3 loop spans 13 amino acids. The CDR3 protein is CASSSQAGQPQHF. DNA of the CDR3: TGTGCCAGCAGCTCCCAAGCGGGTCAGCCCCAGCATTTT.

The chain combines TRBV2 with TRBJ2-7, with D perhaps matching TRBD1 (6 bases). CDR1 and CDR2 (germline): SNHLY, FYNNEI. This CDR3 spans 13 amino acids. V dropped 2 bases and J dropped 3 bases, with 8 bases sitting between them. The CDR3 DNA sequence: TGTGCCAGCAGTGAAAGGGGGAACTACGAGCAGTACTTC. This codes for CASSERGNYEQYF. The entire variable domain, with the rest obtained from reference TRBV2 and TRBJ2-7, is as follows: EPEVTQTPSHQVTQMGQEVILRCVPISNHLYFYWYRQILGQKVEFLVSFYNNEISEKSEIFDDQFSVERPDGSNFTLKIRSTKLEDSAMYFCASSERGNYEQYFGPGTRLTVT.

In its sample, this clone was seen once. V is TRBV19 and J is TRBJ1-2, with unresolved D. The CDR3 loop spans 15 amino acids. V was cut by 3 bases and J by 3 bases, with 14 bases left in between. CDR1 is LNHDA and CDR2 is SQIVND in the germline V gene (reference sequence). CDR3 coding DNA: TGTGCCAGTAGTATGCCCCCCCTCGGGGACTATGGCTACACCTTC. Encoded protein: CASSMPPLGDYGYTF.

V is TRBV2 and J is TRBJ2-1, with 10 bases identical to TRBD2. Germline values: CDR1 SNHLY, CDR2 FYNNEI. This CDR3 region has 17 residues. V lost 0 bases, J lost 4 bases, and 6 bases stayed unmatched. CDR3 DNA sequence: TGTGCCAGCAGTGAAGCGGCCGGGACTAGCGCTTACAATGAGCAGTTCTTC. It translates to CASSEAAGTSAYNEQFF. The variable domain in full, completed from reference TRBV2 and TRBJ2-1, reads EPEVTQTPSHQVTQMGQEVILRCVPISNHLYFYWYRQILGQKVEFLVSFYNNEISEKSEIFDDQFSVERPDGSNFTLKIRSTKLEDSAMYFCASSEAAGTSAYNEQFFGPGTRLTVL.

CDR3: CASSAGRRHEQYF. CDR3 in DNA: TGTGCCAGCAGCGCGGGGCGCCGGCACGAGCAGTACTTC. This chain joins TRBV5-6 and TRBJ2-7, with a tentative D call TRBD2 (6 bases). The CDR3 contains 13 residues. Trimming left V 4 bases short and J 5 bases short, with 13 bases between. Germline V CDR1 and CDR2: SGHDT, YYEEEE.

V usage is TRBV4-1 and J usage is TRBJ2-2, with 12 bases identical to TRBD2. The V and J ends lost 6 bases and 5 bases, in that order; junction bases with no gene match: 4. The V gene's germline CDR1 is MGHRA and CDR2 YSYEKL. The CDR3 contains 15 residues. Here the CDR3 reads CASSRLAGETGELFF. The CDR3 bases are TGCGCCAGCAGTCGACTAGCGGGAGAAACCGGGGAGCTGTTTTTT.

The chain has TRBV9 and TRBJ2-7; D may be TRBD2 (6 bases). CDR1 SGDLS and CDR2 YYNGEE come from the germline V gene. This CDR3 has 13 amino acids. Trimming removed 4 bases at V and 13 bases at J, with 21 bases between. CDR3 nucleotide sequence: TGTGCCAGCAGCCCGGAGGGGACCCCACTTAGATACTTC. It codes for CASSPEGTPLRYF.

This clone appeared a single time. The gene calls are TRBV27 and TRBJ2-5, with 7 bases identical to TRBD1. V shed 4 bases and J 5 bases; nucleotides not matched to a gene: 10. The CDR3 totals 15 residues. Germline V gene data show CDR1 as MNHEY and CDR2 as SMNVEV (reference sequence). The CDR3 nucleotides are TGTGCCAGCAGTTACTCCATGGACAGGTCCGAGACCCAGTACTTC. It encodes CASSYSMDRSETQYF.

The J gene is TRBJ1-5, the V gene TRBV19; D gene ambiguous. Between the trimmed V and J ends, which lost 2 bases and 4 bases, there was a span of 12 bases. In germline, CDR1 is LNHDA, CDR2 SQIVND (reference sequence). This CDR3 comprises 15 residues. The DNA of the CDR3 is TGTGCCAGTAGTATAATGGGCAGTTTAAATCAGCCCCAGCATTTT. Translating gives CASSIMGSLNQPQHF.

V gene TRBV7-2 combines with J gene TRBJ1-2; 8 nucleotides match TRBD1. The V segment lost 10 bases and the J segment 1 base; nucleotides outside the gene matches: 11. The CDR3 covers 15 residues. CDR1 is SGHTA and CDR2 is FQGNSA in the germline V gene. CDR3 residues: CAIRAGGYNNYGYTF. The CDR3 bases are TGTGCCATCCGGGCAGGGGGCTATAATAACTATGGCTACACCTTC.